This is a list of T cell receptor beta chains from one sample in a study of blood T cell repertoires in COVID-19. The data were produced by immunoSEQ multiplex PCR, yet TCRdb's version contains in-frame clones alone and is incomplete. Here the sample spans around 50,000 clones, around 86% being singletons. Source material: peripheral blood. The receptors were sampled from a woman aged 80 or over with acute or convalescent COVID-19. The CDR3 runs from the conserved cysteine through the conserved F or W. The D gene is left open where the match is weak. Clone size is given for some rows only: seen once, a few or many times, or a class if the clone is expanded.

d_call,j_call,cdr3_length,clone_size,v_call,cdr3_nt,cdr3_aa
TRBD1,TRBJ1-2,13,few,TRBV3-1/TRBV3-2,TGTGCCAGCAGCCAAGAGACAGGGGCCGGCTACACCTTC,CASSQETGAGYTF
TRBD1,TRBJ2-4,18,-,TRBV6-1,TGTGCCAGCAGTGAAGCTTCCCTATCCGGGACAGTCAAAAACATTCAGTACTTC,CASSEASLSGTVKNIQYF
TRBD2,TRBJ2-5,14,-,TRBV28,TGTGCCAGTAGCGGGGGGGCCCACCAAGAGACCCAGTACTTC,CASSGGAHQETQYF
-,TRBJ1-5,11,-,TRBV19,TGTGCCAGTAGTATAGCCTGGACTATACATTTT,CASSIAWTIHF
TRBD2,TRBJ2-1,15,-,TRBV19,TGTGCCACCTCAGTGGAACTAGCGGGCTACAATGAGCAGTTCTTC,CATSVELAGYNEQFF
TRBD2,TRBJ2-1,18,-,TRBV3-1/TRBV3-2,TGTGCCAGCAGCCAAGATGGGACTAGCACAAGCTCCTACAATGAGCAGTTCTTC,CASSQDGTSTSSYNEQFF
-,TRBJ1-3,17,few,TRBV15,TGTGCCACCAGCAGAGATCGTCCAGACAGGACTGGAAACACCATATATTTT,CATSRDRPDRTGNTIYF
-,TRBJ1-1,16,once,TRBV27,TGTGCCAGCAGTTTATCCCGGGGGGCGTTTGGCACTGAAGCTTTCTTT,CASSLSRGAFGTEAFF
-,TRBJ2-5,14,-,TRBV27,TGTGCCAGCAGTTTTTACCGAACGGTAGAGACCCAGTACTTC,CASSFYRTVETQYF
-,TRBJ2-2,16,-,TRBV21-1,TGTGCCAGCAGCAAAGGAACAGCGGGAGCAGCCGGGGAGCTGTTTTTT,CASSKGTAGAAGELFF
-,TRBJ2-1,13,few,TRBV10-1,TGCGCCAGCAGTGCTCAGGAGGGGCTCGAGCAGTTCTTC,CASSAQEGLEQFF
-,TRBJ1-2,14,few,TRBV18,TGTGCCAGCTCACCTCGAGAAGCCTCGCGTGGCTACACCTTC,CASSPREASRGYTF
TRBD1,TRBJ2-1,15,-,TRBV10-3,TGTGCCATCAGTGAAACAGGGGGCATGTACAATGAGCAGTTCTTC,CAISETGGMYNEQFF
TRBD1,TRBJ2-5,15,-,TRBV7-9,TGTGCCAGCAGCTCCTCAGGGGGTTCCCCAATTGCCCAGTACTTC,CASSSSGGSPIAQYF
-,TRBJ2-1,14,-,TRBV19,TGTGCCAGTAGTATAGATCGGTACCGCGGCAAGCAGTTCTTC,CASSIDRYRGKQFF
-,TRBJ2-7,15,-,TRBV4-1,TGCGCCAGCAGCCCCCACTCCGGACAGCCCTACGAGCAGTACTTC,CASSPHSGQPYEQYF
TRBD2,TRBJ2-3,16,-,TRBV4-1,TGCGCCAGCAGCCAATCAACTAGCGGGGGAACATATACGCAGTATTTT,CASSQSTSGGTYTQYF
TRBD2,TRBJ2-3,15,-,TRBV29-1,TGCAGCGTTGAAGTCGGTAGCGGGAGTGGAGATACGCAGTATTTT,CSVEVGSGSGDTQYF
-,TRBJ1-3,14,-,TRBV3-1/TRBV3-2,TGTGCCAGCAGCCAAAGGGGATCAGGAAACACCATATATTTT,CASSQRGSGNTIYF
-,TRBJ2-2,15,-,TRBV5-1,TGCGCCAGCAGCTTGGCCCTGCAGACAGCCGGGGAGCTGTTTTTT,CASSLALQTAGELFF
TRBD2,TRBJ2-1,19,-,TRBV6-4,TGTGCCAGCAGTGACTCCCCCCCCGGGAGGGCCTCTCAGAGGAATGAGCAGTTCTTC,CASSDSPPGRASQRNEQFF
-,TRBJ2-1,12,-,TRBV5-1,TGCGCCAGCAGCTTGGGGGGCTATGAGCAGTTCTTC,CASSLGGYEQFF
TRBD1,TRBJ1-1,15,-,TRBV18,TGTGCCAGCTCACCACCGACAGGGAGTGGGACTGAAGCTTTCTTT,CASSPPTGSGTEAFF
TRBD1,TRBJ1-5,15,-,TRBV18,TGTGCCAGCTCCAAGGGACAGGCTTACAATCAGCCCCAGCATTTT,CASSKGQAYNQPQHF
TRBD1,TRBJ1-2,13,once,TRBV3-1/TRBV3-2,TGTGCCAGCAGCTGGGACAGGTCGGAAGGCTACACCTTC,CASSWDRSEGYTF
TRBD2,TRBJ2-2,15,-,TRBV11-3,TGTGCCAGCAGCTTTGGCGGGGGGGCCGCCGGGGAGCTGTTTTTT,CASSFGGGAAGELFF